The TCR beta chain described here comes from a study of T cell changes during pregnancy in multiple sclerosis (dated by TCRdb to about 2019). Context from the whole study: In women with multiple sclerosis, the researchers looked at how the T cell repertoire shifted as pregnancy progressed.

On this clone itself: Its binding antigen is unknown. No qualities accompany the bases; no much larger clone lies one base away.

Libraries were constructed by the immunoSEQ multiplex PCR assay. This immuneACCESS table, as held by TCRdb, lists in-frame sequences with V and J called but not all clones. Of the missing ones, under half trace to an unresolved V gene in checked studies; the others have no known cause. The sample has tens of thousands of clones on record, 90% to 95% of them singletons. Around 0.41% of the sample is held by the ten biggest clonotypes. V loses 2 bases, J loses 1 base, and the germline ends lie 15 bases apart. CDR1 LGHNA and CDR2 YNFKEQ are derived from the germline V gene. CDR3 length: 18 amino acids, cysteine to phenylalanine. Only the CDR3 part of the read is kept: 54 bases, read in frame from the first base.

The origin of this receptor is a female donor with multiple sclerosis, enrolled in a pregnancy study. The material was CD4+ T cells from peripheral blood mononuclear cells, obtained in the second trimester of pregnancy. Recombination joined TRBV4-2 with TRBJ2-6; TRBD2 could be the D gene, as 5 bases match. DNA sequence: TGTGCCAGCAGCCAAACGGCGGGTGTAGTATCTGGGGCCAACGTCCTGACTTTC. This yields the protein CASSQTAGVVSGANVLTF.